This record covers a single T cell receptor (beta chain). Assay: immunoSEQ multiplex PCR; the TCRdb copy retains only in-frame clones and omits some. The sample includes around 69,000 clones, approximately 90% of them seen just once. The source of the sample is a study of OX40 agonist ivuxolimab in advanced cancers. Looking at the study overall: Partial responses occurred in Three dose-escalation patients, one with hepatocellular carcinoma and two with cutaneous melanoma.

Germline assignment: CDR1 MDHEN and CDR2 SYDVKM. The CDR3 sequence is 15 residues long. V was cut by 6 bases and J by 2 bases, with 11 bases left in between. The chain joins TRBV28 to TRBJ2-6; D remains unclear. The receptor comes from an adult with an advanced solid tumor such as melanoma, head and neck, liver or kidney cancer. This specimen was CD4+ or CD8+ T cells sorted from blood, taken in a trial of the OX40 agonist ivuxolimab. The CDR3: CASSPAGAGANVLTF. CDR3 nucleotide sequence: TGTGCCAGCAGCCCAGCTGGGGCTGGGGCCAACGTCCTGACTTTC.